These 25 T cell receptor beta chains share one sample of origin, sequenced in a study of blood T cell repertoires in COVID-19 (dated by TCRdb to the early 2020s). Receptor amplification or capture employed the immunoSEQ multiplex PCR assay. The clones in this table, taken by TCRdb from immuneACCESS, are in-frame only. Not every clone is retained; where verified, under half of the shortfall comes from an unresolved V gene, and the cause of the rest is unknown. This sample has fewer than 85,000 clones in its table, and about nine tenths of those were observed once. The ten top clones hold more than 0.85% of the sample. Material: peripheral blood. These receptors all stem from a woman aged 45-60 years in a cohort sampled during active COVID-19.

The gene calls are TRBV11-2 and TRBJ2-3; 9 nucleotides match TRBD2. The CDR3 has 18 amino acids. The V segment lost 0 bases and the J segment 1 base; nucleotides outside the gene matches: 8. Per the germline V gene, CDR1 is SGHAT and CDR2 is FQNNGV. CDR3 protein: CASSLEIAGVSGTDTQYF. DNA of the CDR3: TGTGCCAGCAGCTTAGAGATAGCGGGAGTCTCGGGCACAGATACGCAGTATTTT.

This clone was observed a handful of times. This chain joins TRBV28 and TRBJ1-5; TRBD1 agrees at 8 bases. CDR3 length: 14 amino acids. Unmatched junction bases numbered 6, after V lost 10 bases and J lost 1 base. Per germline, CDR1 MDHEN and CDR2 SYDVKM. The CDR3, as DNA: TGTGCCACCCAGGGGGCTGGGAGCAATCAGCCCCAGCATTTT. Translation gives CATQGAGSNQPQHF. The full variable domain, completed using reference TRBV28 and TRBJ1-5, is DVKVTQSSRYLVKRTGEKVFLECVQDMDHENMFWYRQDPGLGLRLIYFSYDVKMKEKGDIPEGYSVSREKKERFSLILESASTNQTSMYLCATQGAGSNQPQHFGDGTRLSIL.

The genes are TRBV9 and TRBJ1-1, with D possibly TRBD1 on 5 matching bases. The V and J ends lost 0 bases and 4 bases respectively, with 7 bases between them. This CDR3 has 13 amino acids. The germline V gene has CDR1 SGDLS and CDR2 YYNGEE. DNA for the CDR3: TGTGCCAGCAGCGTAGGGGGCCGCACTGAAGCTTTCTTT. Its translation: CASSVGGRTEAFF.

This rearrangement joins TRBV12-3 or TRBV12-4 to TRBJ1-3, with 7 bases that match TRBD1. CDR3 length equals 13 residues. Trimming took 5 bases from V and 5 from J; bases not matched to a gene: 3. CDR3: CASSQGGRNTIYF. CDR3 sequence (DNA): TGTGCCAGCAGTCAGGGGGGAAGAAACACCATATATTTT.

The V and J genes are TRBV7-2 and TRBJ2-3, with D perhaps TRBD2 (5 bases). Per the germline V gene, CDR1 is SGHTA and CDR2 is FQGNSA. This CDR3 has 16 residues. V lost 5 bases to trimming and J lost 5 bases, with 20 bases between them. CDR3: CASSVNSIGGLDTQYF. The CDR3 coding sequence is TGTGCCAGCAGCGTGAATAGTATAGGAGGTCTAGATACGCAGTATTTT.

This clone was seen only a few times. The rearrangement joins TRBV2 to TRBJ2-7; the D gene is possibly TRBD2 (6 bases). The CDR3 length is 15 residues. Trimming took 0 bases from V and 7 from J, leaving 16 bases between them. CDR1 SNHLY and CDR2 FYNNEI come from the germline V gene. The CDR3 here is CASSEALARPLEQYF. CDR3 nucleotides: TGTGCCAGCAGTGAAGCACTAGCCCGCCCATTGGAGCAGTACTTC.

This chain uses TRBV5-6 with TRBJ2-1; 14 bases align to TRBD2. Germline lookup yields CDR1 SGHDT and CDR2 YYEEEE. The CDR3 contains 17 residues. V shed 4 bases, J shed 6 bases, and the junction held 9 bases outside the gene matches. The CDR3 sequence: CASSTGLAGGFGNEQFF. CDR3 DNA: TGTGCCAGCAGCACTGGACTAGCGGGAGGATTTGGCAATGAGCAGTTCTTC.

The rearrangement joins TRBV3-1 (or the pseudogene TRBV3-2) to TRBJ1-1; no reliable D call. The germline gives CDR1 LGHDT, CDR2 YNNKEL (reference sequence). V lost 1 base to trimming and J lost 2 bases, with 8 bases between them. The CDR3 covers 14 residues. CDR3 coding DNA: TGTGCCAGCAGCCAAGGGGCAGCTAACACTGAAGCTTTCTTT. Protein product: CASSQGAANTEAFF.

There are a few counts of this clone. J is TRBJ2-7 and V is TRBV6-6, with 16 bases that match TRBD2. This CDR3 spans 16 amino acids. V gave up 4 bases and J gave up 5 bases; unmatched junction bases: 5. The V gene's germline CDR1 is MNHNY and CDR2 SVGAGI (reference sequence). CDR3 region: CASSLGLAGGVNEQYF. DNA of the CDR3: TGTGCCAGCAGTTTGGGACTAGCGGGAGGGGTAAACGAGCAGTACTTC.

The chain links TRBV5-1 to TRBJ1-1; the D gene is possibly TRBD1 (5 bases). The germline gives CDR1 SGHRS, CDR2 YFSETQ. This CDR3 has 14 amino acids. The V and J ends lost 5 bases and 4 bases respectively, with 15 bases between them. CDR3: CASSTVQGSTEAFF. The CDR3 nucleotides read TGCGCCAGCAGTACAGTCCAGGGCTCCACTGAAGCTTTCTTT.

The V and J genes are TRBV30 and TRBJ2-7, with D tentatively TRBD1 (6 bases). This CDR3 region has 11 residues. V lost 5 bases and J lost 3, with 8 bases in between. CDR1 and CDR2 (germline): GTSNPN, SVGIG (reference sequence). DNA for the CDR3: TGTGCCTGGGGACAGTTCTACGAGCAGTACTTC. Amino acid sequence: CAWGQFYEQYF.

The J gene is TRBJ1-2, the V gene TRBV5-8; D remains unclear. V dropped 5 bases and J dropped 0 bases, with 8 bases sitting between them. CDR1 and CDR2 from the germline V gene are SGHTS and YDEGEE. The CDR3 runs 13 residues. The CDR3 loop is CASSFLSNYGYTF. CDR3 coding DNA: TGTGCCAGCAGTTTCCTCTCTAACTATGGCTACACCTTC.

This chain uses TRBV11-2 with TRBJ1-2; D unresolved. The length of the CDR3 is 12 residues. Germline CDR1 and CDR2: SGHAT and FQNNGV. The germline V and J ends were trimmed by 4 bases and 7 bases, with 10 bases remaining between them. The CDR3 region is CASSSGAGGYTF. As DNA, the CDR3 is TGTGCCAGCAGCTCGGGTGCGGGTGGCTACACCTTC.

This clone was recorded only once. The chain joins TRBV11-2 to TRBJ1-3, with 7 bases matching TRBD1. The V gene's germline CDR1 is SGHAT and CDR2 FQNNGV. The CDR3 has 15 residues. J lost 0 bases, V lost 3 bases, and 2 bases had no gene match. In DNA, the CDR3 is TGTGCCAGCAGCTTGGGACAGTACTCTGGAAACACCATATATTTT. This encodes CASSLGQYSGNTIYF. Variable domain in full (rest from reference TRBV11-2 and TRBJ1-3): EAGVAQSPRYKIIEKRQSVAFWCNPISGHATLYWYQQILGQGPKLLIQFQNNGVVDDSQLPKDRFSAERLKGVDSTLKIQPAKLEDSAVYLCASSLGQYSGNTIYFGEGSWLTVV.

This clone has only one observation. This chain connects TRBV19 to TRBJ1-4; D not certain. V lost 6 bases to trimming and J lost 4 bases, with 12 bases between them. Germline CDR1 and CDR2: LNHDA and SQIVND (reference sequence). The CDR3 has 14 amino acids. The CDR3 protein is CASSLVGSNEKLFF. The CDR3 region has the DNA TGTGCCAGTAGCCTCGTTGGGAGTAATGAAAAACTGTTTTTT. The full variable domain, in which reference TRBV19 and TRBJ1-4 provide the parts outside the CDR3, is DGGITQSPKYLFRKEGQNVTLSCEQNLNHDAMYWYRQDPGQGLRLIYYSQIVNDFQKGDIAEGYSVSREKKESFPLTVTSAQKNPTAFYLCASSLVGSNEKLFFGSGTQLSVL.

This sequence joins TRBV7-2 and TRBJ2-3; TRBD2 matches 12 bases. The germline V gene encodes CDR1 SGHTA and CDR2 FQGNSA. CDR3 length: 16 amino acids. J lost 2 bases, V lost 4 bases, and 4 bases had no gene match. CDR3 coding DNA: TGTGCCAGCAGCTCGGGACTAGCGGGCTTCACAGATACGCAGTATTTT. It encodes CASSSGLAGFTDTQYF.

The chain couples TRBV4-1 to TRBJ2-7; D ambiguous. V was cut by 4 bases and J by 4 bases, with 11 bases left in between. This CDR3 is 13 amino acids long. Per the germline V gene, CDR1 is MGHRA and CDR2 is YSYEKL. CDR3 sequence (DNA): TGCGCCAGCAGCCCCCTGGCCAGATACGAGCAGTACTTC. Translation: CASSPLARYEQYF.

V usage is TRBV29-1 and J usage is TRBJ2-5; 9 nucleotides align to TRBD2. This CDR3 comprises 16 residues. V shed 5 bases, J shed 5 bases, and the junction held 15 bases outside the gene matches. Germline V gene lookup returns CDR1 SQVTM and CDR2 ANQGSEA. CDR3 protein: CSVMGFSGSMGETQYF. In DNA form, the CDR3 reads TGCAGCGTTATGGGGTTTAGCGGGAGTATGGGGGAGACCCAGTACTTC. Looking up the rest from reference TRBV29-1 and TRBJ2-5 gives the full variable domain: SAVISQKPSRDICQRGTSLTIQCQVDSQVTMMFWYRQQPGQSLTLIATANQGSEATYESGFVIDKFPISRPNLTFSTLTVSNMSPEDSSIYLCSVMGFSGSMGETQYFGPGTRLLVL.

V and J are TRBV24-1 and TRBJ2-1, with 10 bases aligning to TRBD2. This CDR3 spans 17 amino acids. The ends lost 4 bases at V and 2 bases at J; junction bases unmatched: 7. Germline V gene lookup returns CDR1 KGHDR and CDR2 SFDVKD. The CDR3 region has the DNA TGTGCCACCAGTGACCCTCTAGCGGGAGTGGCCTACAATGAGCAGTTCTTC. Translating gives CATSDPLAGVAYNEQFF.

CDR3 protein: CASSYGTSGYEQYF. The CDR3, as DNA: TGTGCCAGCAGTTACGGGACTAGCGGCTACGAGCAGTACTTC. This chain uses TRBV6-2 or TRBV6-3 with TRBJ2-7; 11 bases match TRBD2. This CDR3 contains 14 residues. The germline CDR1 and CDR2 sequences are MNHEY and SVGEGT. Germline trimming cut 2 bases from V and 3 bases from J; bases unmatched to any gene: 0.

The chain links TRBV3-1 (or the pseudogene TRBV3-2) to TRBJ2-2; D is undetermined. Germline values: CDR1 LGHDT, CDR2 YNNKEL (reference sequence). Trimming removed 1 base from V and 5 bases from J, with 5 bases in between. The CDR3 has 13 residues. CDR3 DNA: TGTGCCAGCAGCCAAGTCAGAACCGGGGAGCTGTTTTTT. Translating it yields CASSQVRTGELFF.

This chain uses TRBV20-1 with TRBJ1-5; D not resolved. V lost 3 bases, J lost 1 base, and 10 bases lay in between. The CDR3 length is 14 residues. Per the germline V gene, CDR1 is DFQATT and CDR2 is SNEGSKA (reference sequence). CDR3 protein: CSASSLTSNQPQHF. The CDR3 bases are TGCAGTGCTAGTAGCCTAACGAGCAATCAGCCCCAGCATTTT.

CDR3 sequence (DNA): TGTGCCAGCAGACCTCCAACTAGTTCTATCATCAATGAGCAGTTCTTC. This codes for CASRPPTSSIINEQFF. This rearrangement joins TRBV28 to TRBJ2-1, with D possibly matching TRBD2 (5 bases). CDR1 and CDR2 from the germline V gene are MDHEN and SYDVKM. This CDR3 spans 16 amino acids. V was clipped by 6 bases and J by 6 bases, with 21 bases between them.

The V gene is TRBV5-1, the J gene TRBJ2-3; 7 bases are a match to TRBD2. This CDR3 region has 13 residues. Unmatched junction bases numbered 3, after V lost 4 bases and J lost 4 bases. Germline V gene lookup returns CDR1 SGHRS and CDR2 YFSETQ. The CDR3 is CASSLTSSDTQYF. The CDR3 DNA is TGCGCCAGCAGCCTGACTAGCTCAGATACGCAGTATTTT.

This clone was recorded only once. The genes are TRBV30 and TRBJ2-7; a weak D match, TRBD1 (5 bases). Trimming took 3 bases from V and 0 from J, leaving 12 bases between them. The CDR3 runs 14 residues. The germline gives CDR1 GTSNPN, CDR2 SVGIG (reference sequence). The CDR3 DNA is TGTGCCTGGAGCACGGCAGGGCCCTCCTACGAGCAGTACTTC. This translates into CAWSTAGPSYEQYF.